This T cell receptor beta chain was captured by sequencing in a study of T cells after yellow fever vaccination. Looking at the study overall: Fractions low in cell number were prepared with SMART-Seq v4 Ultra Low Input. Study-wide points: A secondary response was less intense yet reached its peak sooner, at day 5 versus 15. Repertoires obtained by FACS sorting could include abundant clonotypes that entered as contaminants from the bulk population. The study re-detected most primary-vaccination clones after the booster (about 95% CD4, roughly 88% CD8).

V was clipped by 5 bases and J by 0 bases; unmatched bases: 4. The CDR3 totals 16 residues. Germline loops: CDR1 MNHEY, CDR2 SVGAGI. In the case of this clonotype: Its antigen is still unknown.

Each CDR3 protein gets one entry after TCRdb re-called the 5' RACE reads with MiXCR. The sample lists around 300,000 distinct CDR3 sequences, roughly 4% seen once, with under 30% in the top ten. The TCR was taken from a man younger than 30 who received the YFV17D yellow fever vaccine. Here the sequenced sample was PBMCs, taken 5 days after the yellow fever booster vaccination. The chain uses TRBV6-5 and TRBJ1-1; 12 nucleotides match TRBD1. The CDR3 loop reads CASSGDRGRMNTEAFF. The CDR3 DNA follows: TGTGCCAGCAGTGGGGACAGGGGGCGTATGAACACTGAAGCTTTCTTT.